Following are 11 T cell receptor beta chains from one sample sequenced in a study of OX40 agonist ivuxolimab in advanced cancers. TCRdb keeps only in-frame clones here, not all; method: immunoSEQ multiplex PCR. The sample has fewer than 55,000 clones; approximately 90% are singletons. The source material was CD4+ or CD8+ T cells sorted from blood, sampled in a trial of the OX40 agonist ivuxolimab. These TCRs come from an adult with an advanced solid tumor such as melanoma, head and neck, liver or kidney cancer.

The chain uses TRBV7-2 and TRBJ2-7; D is ambiguous. CDR3 size: 11 residues. Germline V gene sequence: CDR1 SGHTA, CDR2 FQGNSA. Trimming left V 5 bases short and J 0 bases short, with 2 bases between. The CDR3 region is CASSPSYEQYF. The CDR3 coding sequence is TGTGCCAGCAGCCCCTCCTACGAGCAGTACTTC.

This chain joins TRBV18 and TRBJ1-2; 11 bases map to TRBD1. V trimming: 3 bases; J trimming: 1 base; junction bases outside the gene matches: 10. Germline-derived CDR1 and CDR2 are KGHSH and LQKENI. This CDR3 contains 18 residues. The CDR3 DNA follows: TGTGCCAGCTCACCTTCAAGCGGACAGGGGGCATTTAACTATGGCTACACCTTC. The encoded protein is CASSPSSGQGAFNYGYTF.

The chain couples TRBV5-1 to TRBJ2-2, with no clear D. The CDR3 runs 15 residues. Trimming removed 3 bases from V and 3 bases from J, with 12 bases in between. Germline CDR1 reads SGHRS; CDR2 reads YFSETQ. For the CDR3, the DNA is TGCGCCAGCAGCTGGACGGCCTCGGACACCGGGGAGCTGTTTTTT. It translates to CASSWTASDTGELFF.

V and J are TRBV6-5 and TRBJ2-7; D tentatively reads TRBD1 or TRBD2 (5 bases each). The CDR3 totals 14 residues. CDR1 MNHEY and CDR2 SVGAGI come from the germline V gene. V was shortened by 6 bases and J by 7 bases, with 19 bases between the two germline ends. The CDR3 coding sequence is TGTGCCAGCAGCCGAGAATTTGGGACGGGGGAGCAGTACTTC. Amino acids: CASSREFGTGEQYF.

This clone was seen once. The chain has TRBV11-2 and TRBJ2-5; weak D call: TRBD2 (5 bases). This CDR3 region has 15 residues. CDR1 SGHAT and CDR2 FQNNGV come from the germline V gene. V was shortened by 4 bases and J by 2 bases, with 14 bases between the two germline ends. CDR3 sequence (DNA): TGTGCCAGCAGCTCAAATCAGCGGATTCAAGAGACCCAGTACTTC. This gives the protein CASSSNQRIQETQYF. The variable domain in full, completed from reference TRBV11-2 and TRBJ2-5, reads EAGVAQSPRYKIIEKRQSVAFWCNPISGHATLYWYQQILGQGPKLLIQFQNNGVVDDSQLPKDRFSAERLKGVDSTLKIQPAKLEDSAVYLCASSSNQRIQETQYFGPGTRLLVL.

This clone was seen just once. J is TRBJ1-2 and V is TRBV5-6; no reliable D call. From germline, CDR1 is SGHDT and CDR2 YYEEEE. The CDR3 runs to 14 residues. The V and J ends lost 4 bases and 2 bases respectively, with 12 bases between them. The CDR3 nucleotides read TGTGCCAGCAGCAGCGAGCAGAGGAACTATGGCTACACCTTC. Its translation: CASSSEQRNYGYTF.

This rearrangement joins TRBV7-2 to TRBJ2-2; unclear D gene. Germline-derived CDR1 and CDR2 are SGHTA and FQGNSA. V was cut by 2 bases and J by 1 base, with 2 bases left in between. This CDR3 is built from 13 residues. CDR3 in amino acids: CASSLLNTGELFF. For the CDR3, the DNA is TGTGCCAGCAGCTTATTGAACACCGGGGAGCTGTTTTTT.

This chain links TRBV10-3 with TRBJ1-5; TRBD1 is a possible D gene (5 bases). CDR1 is ENHRY and CDR2 is SYGVKD in the germline V gene. Trimming left V 8 bases short and J 0 bases short, with 11 bases between. The CDR3 covers 14 residues. The CDR3 region is CAIGETVSNQPQHF. DNA of the CDR3: TGTGCCATCGGCGAGACAGTTAGCAATCAGCCCCAGCATTTT.

The V and J genes are TRBV4-1 and TRBJ2-5; D call uncertain. V was clipped by 1 base and J by 4 bases, with 7 bases between them. The germline gives CDR1 MGHRA, CDR2 YSYEKL. This CDR3 comprises 13 residues. CDR3 coding DNA: TGCGCCAGCAGCCAAGTAGCATCAGAGACCCAGTACTTC. It encodes CASSQVASETQYF.

The gene calls are TRBV28 and TRBJ1-2; perhaps TRBD1 as D (6 bases). Germline assignment: CDR1 MDHEN and CDR2 SYDVKM. The CDR3 has 15 amino acids. The ends were cut back, 5 bases at V and 8 bases at J, with 21 bases in the middle. The CDR3 sequence: CASSDPQGRRQGYTF. CDR3 sequence (DNA): TGTGCCAGCAGTGACCCCCAGGGGAGGCGTCAAGGCTACACCTTC.

The count of this clone is one. The chain couples TRBV7-8 to TRBJ2-5; the D gene is possibly TRBD2 (7 bases). V was cut by 5 bases and J by 8 bases, with 15 bases left in between. This CDR3 region has 13 residues. Germline CDR1 and CDR2: SGHVS and FQNEAQ. CDR3 sequence reads: CASSPREGGTQYF. The CDR3 coding sequence is TGTGCCAGCAGCCCGAGGGAGGGGGGAACCCAGTACTTC.